These T cell receptor beta chains were read from a single sample in a study of blood T cell repertoires in COVID-19. TCRdb's table, derived via immunoSEQ multiplex PCR, lists solely in-frame clones and lacks some. The table has fewer than 500,000 clones, around 90% seen once. Input material: peripheral blood. These receptors were taken from a man younger than 30 with COVID-19, enrolled during active disease. The CDR3 runs from the conserved cysteine through the conserved F or W. The D gene is left open where the match is weak. Expanded clones are given a class, and other clones once, few, many or no size at all.

once,TRBV7-2,TRBJ2-1,NA,TGTGCCAGCACCCTTGGGGCGGGGGAGCAGTTCTTC,CASTLGAGEQFF
NA,TRBV6-6,TRBJ2-5,NA,TGTGCCAGCAGTTACGGGCATGGCGAGACCCAGTACTTC,CASSYGHGETQYF
once,TRBV12-3/TRBV12-4,TRBJ1-5,NA,TGTGCCAGCAGCTGGGCCCCGGCAAGGCCCCAGCATTTT,CASSWAPARPQHF
NA,TRBV6-1,TRBJ2-7,TRBD2,TGTGCCAGCAGTGAAGCGGCGGGAGCCTGGGAGCAGTACTTC,CASSEAAGAWEQYF
NA,TRBV5-1,TRBJ2-7,TRBD1,TGCGCCAGCAGCGAAAGAAGGACAGGAACCTACGAGCAGTACTTC,CASSERRTGTYEQYF
once,TRBV7-2,TRBJ2-3,TRBD2,TGTGCCAGCAGCTTATCTTACTCGGCGGGGGGTAACACAGATACGCAGTATTTT,CASSLSYSAGGNTDTQYF
NA,TRBV11-2,TRBJ1-2,NA,TGTGCCAGCAGCTTAGGATCAGCAGGGCTCCTTAGGGGCTACACCTTC,CASSLGSAGLLRGYTF
NA,TRBV6-5,TRBJ2-7,NA,TGTGCCAGCAGTTACTCGGCGGGGATCTCCTACGAGCAGTACTTC,CASSYSAGISYEQYF
NA,TRBV2,TRBJ1-2,NA,TGTGCCAGCAGGGAGGGACGGAACTATGGCTACACCTTC,CASREGRNYGYTF
once,TRBV24-1,TRBJ2-1,TRBD2,TGTGCCACCAGTGACCCGACTAGCGGGTATTACAATGAGCAGTTCTTC,CATSDPTSGYYNEQFF
NA,TRBV3-1/TRBV3-2,TRBJ1-2,NA,TGTGCCAGCAGCCAAGCGGTGGCGGCCGGCTACACCTTC,CASSQAVAAGYTF
NA,TRBV25-1,TRBJ1-2,TRBD1,TGTGCCAGCAGTCCGCAGGGGGCAATCGGTTATGGCTACACCTTC,CASSPQGAIGYGYTF
once,TRBV19,TRBJ2-7,TRBD2,TGTGCCAGTAGTAGAGAGACTAGCGGGACTAAAATCTACGAGCAGTACTTC,CASSRETSGTKIYEQYF
NA,TRBV6-6,TRBJ1-1,TRBD1,TGTGCCAGCAGTCCTGGTATGGGACAGGGCAGGTGGGGCACTGAAGCTTTCTTT,CASSPGMGQGRWGTEAFF
NA,TRBV5-8,TRBJ1-1,NA,TGTGCCAGCAGCCCTCCGGGTTATGGAGCTTTCTTT,CASSPPGYGAFF
NA,TRBV9,TRBJ2-3,NA,TGTGCCAGCAGCGTAGTTGGGGCTAGCACAGATACGCAGTATTTT,CASSVVGASTDTQYF
NA,TRBV29-1,TRBJ1-4,NA,TGCAGCGCTCGAGATGCAACTAATGAAAAACTGTTTTTT,CSARDATNEKLFF
NA,TRBV5-1,TRBJ1-2,NA,TGCGCCAGCAGCCCCAGCGAGACAGCCACCTATGGCTACACCTTC,CASSPSETATYGYTF
NA,TRBV19,TRBJ1-2,TRBD1,TGTGCCAGTAGTTCGGGACAGGGGAAAGCTAACTATGGCTACACCTTC,CASSSGQGKANYGYTF
few,TRBV4-1,TRBJ2-7,NA,TGCGCCAGCAGCCAAGGTGCAGGGTACCACGAGCAGTACTTC,CASSQGAGYHEQYF
NA,TRBV4-2,TRBJ2-1,NA,TGTGCCAGCAGCCAAGGCGGAAGCTACAATGAGCAGTTCTTC,CASSQGGSYNEQFF
NA,TRBV9,TRBJ2-1,NA,TGTGCCAGCAGCGTTGGTCTTACGGGGCAGGGGATCAATGAGCAGTTCTTC,CASSVGLTGQGINEQFF
NA,TRBV6-5,TRBJ2-3,TRBD2,TGTGCCAGCAGCCGATGGACTAGGTTAGATACGCAGTATTTT,CASSRWTRLDTQYF
few,TRBV7-3,TRBJ2-3,NA,TGTGCCAGCGGGAGAAGCACAGATACGCAGTATTTT,CASGRSTDTQYF
NA,TRBV19,TRBJ1-4,NA,TGTGCCAGTAGTAACCGGGGGGTTGCTAATGAAAAACTGTTTTTT,CASSNRGVANEKLFF
NA,TRBV4-1,TRBJ1-1,NA,TGCGCCAGCAGCCCAGAGGGGAGGGGGACTGAAGCTTTCTTT,CASSPEGRGTEAFF
NA,TRBV14,TRBJ2-5,NA,TGTGCCAGCAGCCTCGACCTCACAGGGAGAGAGACCCAGTACTTC,CASSLDLTGRETQYF
NA,TRBV10-1,TRBJ2-1,TRBD1,TGCGCCAGCAGTGAATCCGGTACAGGGGGAGAGCAGTTCTTC,CASSESGTGGEQFF
NA,TRBV14,TRBJ2-3,TRBD2,TGTGCCAGCAGCCAAGGGACTAGAAGCTTGGATGGAGGCACAGATACGCAGTATTTT,CASSQGTRSLDGGTDTQYF
NA,TRBV3-1/TRBV3-2,TRBJ1-1,TRBD1,TGTGCCACCATGTCAGGGACAGGGGGCGGTACTGAAGCTTTCTTT,CATMSGTGGGTEAFF
few,TRBV5-1,TRBJ1-4,TRBD1,TGCGCCAGCAGCTTGACAGGGGATGAAAAACTGTTTTTT,CASSLTGDEKLFF
NA,TRBV5-6,TRBJ2-3,NA,TGTGCCAGCAGCCCAGGGGCCTTCGGTAGGGATACGCAGTATTTT,CASSPGAFGRDTQYF
NA,TRBV14,TRBJ1-1,NA,TGTGCCAGCAGCCAAGTTTGGGGCGCTGAAGCTTTCTTT,CASSQVWGAEAFF
NA,TRBV13,TRBJ2-7,NA,TGTGCCAGCAGCGCCAGACAGCGCATGAGCTCCTACGAGCAGTACTTC,CASSARQRMSSYEQYF
NA,TRBV6-6,TRBJ1-6,NA,TGTGCCAGCAGAAGCGGACAGATTAAGCTTTCACCCCTCCACTTT,CASRSGQIKLSPLHF
few,TRBV30,TRBJ1-4,TRBD1,TGTGCCTGGAGCAGGGGGGCTAATGAAAAACTGTTTTTT,CAWSRGANEKLFF
NA,TRBV5-1,TRBJ2-1,TRBD2,TGCGCCAGCAGGCCAACTAGCGGGGGGGCCTGGGAGCAGTTCTTC,CASRPTSGGAWEQFF
NA,TRBV11-2,TRBJ1-2,TRBD1,TGTGCCAGCAGCTTAGGGACCCGCGGGACAGATGGCTACACCTTC,CASSLGTRGTDGYTF
NA,TRBV30,TRBJ2-7,NA,TGTGCCTGGAGTGGGGGGCTAGCCTACGAGCAGTACTTC,CAWSGGLAYEQYF
NA,TRBV7-3,TRBJ2-3,TRBD1,TGTGCCAGCAGCCCCTGGACAGGGGGCGGGGTAGCAAGCACAGATACGCAGTATTTT,CASSPWTGGGVASTDTQYF
NA,TRBV7-6,TRBJ2-7,NA,TGTGCCAGCAGCCCCGGAGGGGGACAGCACTACGAGCAGTACTTC,CASSPGGGQHYEQYF
NA,TRBV27,TRBJ2-7,TRBD2,TGTGCCAGCAGGACTAGCGGTACCTACGAGCAGTACTTC,CASRTSGTYEQYF
NA,TRBV7-2,TRBJ2-5,NA,TGTGCCAGCAGCAGAAATTCGGTGGAGACCCAGTACTTC,CASSRNSVETQYF
once,TRBV6-6,TRBJ2-7,TRBD1,TGTGCCAGCAGTTACTCGACAGGGGGCTACGAGCAGTACTTC,CASSYSTGGYEQYF
once,TRBV5-4,TRBJ2-1,TRBD2,TGTGCCAGCAGCGCCTTTCTAGCGGGACGTGAGCAGTTCTTC,CASSAFLAGREQFF
once,TRBV5-4,TRBJ1-1,NA,TGTGCCAGCAGCCCTACGGGGGGTGCGGAAACTGAAGCTTTCTTT,CASSPTGGAETEAFF
NA,TRBV10-3,TRBJ2-1,TRBD2,TGTGCCATCAGTGGGGGTCTAGCGGGAATGAATGAGCAGTTCTTC,CAISGGLAGMNEQFF
NA,TRBV27,TRBJ2-7,TRBD1,TGTGCCAGCAGCGGACAGGGGGCACTCGAGCAGTACTTC,CASSGQGALEQYF
once,TRBV5-1,TRBJ1-1,NA,TGCGCCAGCAGCTTGATGGGGCGCTTGAGCACTGAAGCTTTCTTT,CASSLMGRLSTEAFF
NA,TRBV3-1/TRBV3-2,TRBJ1-2,NA,TGTGCCAGCAGTCGGAACGGACAGCTCTATGGCTACACCTTC,CASSRNGQLYGYTF
many,TRBV11-3,TRBJ1-1,NA,TGTGCCAGCAGCTTACCTGCCAGGGCCACTGAAGCTTTCTTT,CASSLPARATEAFF
once,TRBV6-5,TRBJ1-2,TRBD1,TGTGCCAGCAGTTACGGGACAGGGCAGAATGGCTACACCTTC,CASSYGTGQNGYTF
NA,TRBV7-8,TRBJ2-1,NA,TGTGCCAGCAGCTTAGCGGAGAGTTTCTACAATGAGCAGTTCTTC,CASSLAESFYNEQFF